This T cell receptor (beta chain) comes out of a study of T cells after yellow fever vaccination. CDR1 and CDR2 from the germline V gene are LGHNA and YSLEER. CDR3 length: 16 residues. With 4 bases removed from V and 0 bases from J, the gap between germline ends came to 13 bases. TCRdb reprocessed the 5' RACE reads via MiXCR and lists one record per CDR3 protein. The table shows approximately 350,000 distinct CDR3 sequences, with around 10% occurring only once. This clonotype appeared a few times. The rearrangement uses TRBV4-3 and TRBJ2-4; possibly TRBD2 for D (6 bases). This clonotype was sampled from a man aged 18 to 30 who received the YFV17D yellow fever vaccine. This specimen consisted of PBMCs, obtained on the day of the first yellow fever vaccination. CDR3 DNA sequence: TGCGCCAGCAGCCCGGGACTTATTCTAGCCAAAAACATTCAGTACTTC. Protein: CASSPGLILAKNIQYF.